This entry lists 16 T cell receptor beta chains sequenced from one sample in a study of shared clonotypes between healthy human individuals. Clones were sequenced by immunoSEQ multiplex PCR, and TCRdb holds only the in-frame ones, with some missing. The table lists around 2,000,000 clones, about 95% of them singletons, with 0.9% to 1.4% in the top ten. CD45RO negativity and positive selection for CCR7 defined naive CD8 cells, a population that excluded terminally differentiated effector memory CD45RA+ cells. Sequenced sample: naive CD8+ T cells sorted from blood. All receptors derive from a young man in good health.

J is TRBJ2-5 and V is TRBV18; D unclear. CDR1 is KGHSH and CDR2 is LQKENI in the germline V gene. The length of the CDR3 is 13 residues. V was cut by 2 bases and J by 5 bases, with 9 bases left in between. CDR3 DNA: TGTGCCAGCTCACCAGTATACGGTGAGACCCAGTACTTC. It codes for CASSPVYGETQYF.

The chain employs TRBV7-9 and TRBJ2-3, with D perhaps TRBD1 or TRBD2 (7 bases each). CDR3 length: 16 residues. V lost 5 bases and J 4 bases, leaving 19 bases between the germline ends. From germline, CDR1 is SEHNR and CDR2 FQNEAQ (reference sequence). The CDR3 region is CASSVPQGRDPDTQYF. The CDR3 region has the DNA TGTGCCAGCAGCGTCCCACAGGGGAGGGACCCAGATACGCAGTATTTT.

CDR3 region: CAWSLGLAGNEQFF. CDR3 DNA sequence: TGTGCCTGGAGTCTGGGACTAGCGGGCAATGAGCAGTTCTTC. The genes are TRBV30 and TRBJ2-1; the match to TRBD2 covers 12 bases. CDR1 GTSNPN and CDR2 SVGIG come from the germline V gene (reference sequence). V shed 2 bases and J 6 bases; nucleotides not matched to a gene: 2. The CDR3 extends over 14 amino acids.

The chain carries TRBV21-1 and TRBJ2-2; the tabulated D call, TRBD1, remains unverified against the DNA. TRBV21-1 is a listed pseudogene. The CDR3 is made up of 14 amino acids. CDR3 sequence: CASSRTGNTGELFF. CDR3 DNA: TGTGCCAGCAGCAGGACAGGGAACACCGGGGAGCTGTTTTTT.

In regard to this clone: Mismatch with germline at one junction end may stem from a read error. V is TRBV5-4 and J is TRBJ1-5; TRBD1 matches at 9 bases. Looked up from germline, CDR1 is SGHNT and CDR2 is YYREEE (reference sequence). CDR3 length: 16 amino acids. The CDR3 here is CASSLTGGASNRPQHF. For the CDR3, the DNA is TGTGCCAGCAGCTTGACAGGGGGCGCAAGCAATCGGCCCCAGCATTTT. Using reference TRBV5-4 and TRBJ1-5 for the parts outside the CDR3, the full variable domain is ETGVTQSPTHLIKTRGQQVTLRCSSQSGHNTVSWYQQALGQGPQFIFQYYREEENGRGNFPPRFSGLQFPNYSSELNVNALELDDSALYLCASSLTGGASNRPQHFGDGTRLSIL.

The chain is built from TRBV6-5 and TRBJ2-3, with a weak D call TRBD1 (6 bases). Looked up from germline, CDR1 is MNHEY and CDR2 is SVGAGI. The V and J ends lost 2 bases and 2 bases respectively, with 14 bases between them. This CDR3 contains 16 residues. CDR3 coding DNA: TGTGCCAGCAGTTACACCCGACAGGATTACACAGATACGCAGTATTTT. Its protein product is CASSYTRQDYTDTQYF.

The chain has TRBV7-3 and TRBJ2-1, with 9 nucleotides matching TRBD2. This CDR3 spans 16 amino acids. Germline trimming cut 3 bases from V and 0 bases from J; bases unmatched to any gene: 3. Germline V lookup: CDR1 SGHTA, CDR2 FQGTGA. The CDR3 is CASSFSGGSSYNEQFF. The CDR3 DNA is TGTGCCAGCAGCTTTAGCGGGGGTAGCTCCTACAATGAGCAGTTCTTC.

This sequence joins TRBV4-3 and TRBJ2-3; 8 bases are a match to TRBD2. In germline, CDR1 is LGHNA, CDR2 YSLEER. The CDR3 totals 17 residues. V was clipped by 1 base and J by 9 bases; unmatched bases: 15. The CDR3 DNA follows: TGCGCCAGCAGCCAAGTCGTGCTAGCGGGCGATGGTACAACGCAGTATTTT. Protein product: CASSQVVLAGDGTTQYF.

The CDR3 loop is CASSVEAPGTDTQYF. The CDR3, as DNA: TGTGCCAGCAGCGTAGAAGCGCCGGGCACAGATACGCAGTATTTT. This sequence joins TRBV9 and TRBJ2-3, with D unresolved. The germline V gene encodes CDR1 SGDLS and CDR2 YYNGEE. V dropped 0 bases and J dropped 1 base, with 9 bases sitting between them. The CDR3 totals 15 residues. The whole variable domain, remainder taken from reference TRBV9 and TRBJ2-3, is DSGVTQTPKHLITATGQRVTLRCSPRSGDLSVYWYQQSLDQGLQFLIQYYNGEERAKGNILERFSAQQFPDLHSELNLSSLELGDSALYFCASSVEAPGTDTQYFGPGTRLTVL.

This chain links TRBV30 with TRBJ2-1; D gene unclear. Germline V gene lookup returns CDR1 GTSNPN and CDR2 SVGIG (reference sequence). CDR3 length: 12 residues. The ends were cut back, 2 bases at V and 0 bases at J, with 2 bases in the middle. As DNA, the CDR3 is TGTGCCTGGAGTAGCTCCTACAATGAGCAGTTCTTC. Amino acids: CAWSSSYNEQFF.

This clone came up once. The chain employs TRBV19 and TRBJ2-2; D unclear. This CDR3 is 15 amino acids long. The germline gives CDR1 LNHDA, CDR2 SQIVND (reference sequence). Trimming took 3 bases from V and 1 from J, leaving 9 bases between them. The CDR3 nucleotides read TGTGCCAGTAGTATCACACAGCTGAACACCGGGGAGCTGTTTTTT. Translating it yields CASSITQLNTGELFF.

The gene calls are TRBV10-3 and TRBJ2-7; 7 bases fit TRBD1. Losses at the gene ends were 0 bases for V and 2 bases for J; bases not matched to a gene: 7. The CDR3 runs 16 residues. CDR1 is ENHRY and CDR2 is SYGVKD in the germline V gene. In DNA, the CDR3 is TGTGCCATCAGTGAGTCCCCGCAGGGGGATACCTACGAGCAGTACTTC. It encodes CAISESPQGDTYEQYF.

The CDR3: CASSLRDSTYETQYF. Here the CDR3 DNA reads TGCGCCAGCAGCCTCCGGGACAGTACGTATGAGACCCAGTACTTC. The V call is TRBV4-1, the J call TRBJ2-5; 7 bases are a match to TRBD1. V gave up 4 bases and J gave up 5 bases; unmatched junction bases: 10. This CDR3 is built from 15 residues. Germline V gene data show CDR1 as MGHRA and CDR2 as YSYEKL.

CDR3 in amino acids: CASSLWQDNEQFF. The DNA for the CDR3 is TGTGCCAGCAGTTTATGGCAGGACAATGAGCAGTTCTTC. The rearrangement joins TRBV27 to TRBJ2-1; D is undetermined. The CDR3 is 13 residues long. The germline CDR1 and CDR2 sequences are MNHEY and SMNVEV (reference sequence). V shed 1 base and J shed 5 bases, with 6 bases lying between them.

The chain carries TRBV6-5 and TRBJ2-3; TRBD1 matches at 10 bases. Per germline, CDR1 MNHEY and CDR2 SVGAGI. V trimming: 4 bases; J trimming: 4 bases; junction bases outside the gene matches: 8. This CDR3 is built from 16 residues. The CDR3 protein is CASSLDGTGEPDTQYF. In DNA, the CDR3 is TGTGCCAGCAGTTTAGACGGGACAGGGGAGCCAGATACGCAGTATTTT.

This clone was seen only once. The chain recombines TRBV28 with TRBJ2-3, with 9 positions matching TRBD2. The CDR3 length is 13 residues. CDR1 and CDR2 from the germline V gene are MDHEN and SYDVKM. Trimming cost V 7 bases and J 8 bases; bases outside gene matches: 7. The CDR3 DNA reads as TGTGCCAGCACGGCGGGGGGGCCGGGTACGCAGTATTTT. Its translation is CASTAGGPGTQYF.